The TCR beta chain described here comes from a study of shared clonotypes between healthy human individuals. Overall study context: The plates for each donor numbered three CD4 naive, three CD4 memory, two CD8 naive and one CD8 memory.

Germline CDR1 SQVTM, CDR2 ANQGSEA. The ends were cut back, 2 bases at V and 5 bases at J, with 16 bases in the middle. This CDR3 is built from 14 residues. Selected positively for CCR7 and CD45RO-negative, naive CD8 cells excluded terminally differentiated effector memory CD45RA+ cells. Several immunoSEQ 96-well plates shared each subset's DNA, each plate a replicate. Here immunoSEQ multiplex PCR was the method, and the copy in TCRdb shows in-frame clones only, minus some. Of hundreds of thousands of clones in the sample, roughly 98% were seen once. This chain uses TRBV29-1 with TRBJ2-7; D ambiguous. Sequenced material: naive CD8+ T cells sorted from blood. This receptor was obtained from a man aged 30-40 years in good health. This chain's CDR3 is CSVEPASDPHEQYF. CDR3 DNA sequence: TGCAGCGTTGAACCAGCCTCGGACCCCCACGAGCAGTACTTC.